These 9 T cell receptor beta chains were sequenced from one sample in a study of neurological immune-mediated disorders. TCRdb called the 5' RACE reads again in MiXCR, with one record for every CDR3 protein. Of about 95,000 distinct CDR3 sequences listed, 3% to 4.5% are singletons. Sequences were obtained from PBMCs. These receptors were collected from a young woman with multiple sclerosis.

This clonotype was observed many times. CDR3 bases: TGCGCCAGCAGCTTGGCCACTAGCGGGGGCACAGATACGCAGTATTTT. Its translation is CASSLATSGGTDTQYF. The genes are TRBV5-1 and TRBJ2-3, with 10 positions matching TRBD2. The germline gives CDR1 SGHRS, CDR2 YFSETQ. With 0 bases clipped from V and 1 base from J, the junction kept 2 bases outside the gene matches. The CDR3 sequence is 16 residues long.

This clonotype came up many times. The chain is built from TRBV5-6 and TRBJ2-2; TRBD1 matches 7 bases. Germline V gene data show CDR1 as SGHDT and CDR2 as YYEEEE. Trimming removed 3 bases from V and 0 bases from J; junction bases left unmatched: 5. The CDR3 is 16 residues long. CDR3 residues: CASSYSGTANTGELFF. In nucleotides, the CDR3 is TGTGCCAGCAGCTACTCCGGGACAGCGAACACCGGGGAGCTGTTTTTT.

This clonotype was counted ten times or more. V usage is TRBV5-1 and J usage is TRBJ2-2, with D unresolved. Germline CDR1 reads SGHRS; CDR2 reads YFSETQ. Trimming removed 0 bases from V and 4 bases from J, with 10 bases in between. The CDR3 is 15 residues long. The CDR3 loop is CASSLGTSLTGELFF. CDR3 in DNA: TGCGCCAGCAGCTTGGGTACCTCTCTCACCGGGGAGCTGTTTTTT. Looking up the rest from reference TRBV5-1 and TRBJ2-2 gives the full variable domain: KAGVTQTPRYLIKTRGQQVTLSCSPISGHRSVSWYQQTPGQGLQFLFEYFSETQRNKGNFPGRFSGRQFSNSRSEMNVSTLELGDSALYLCASSLGTSLTGELFFGEGSRLTVL.

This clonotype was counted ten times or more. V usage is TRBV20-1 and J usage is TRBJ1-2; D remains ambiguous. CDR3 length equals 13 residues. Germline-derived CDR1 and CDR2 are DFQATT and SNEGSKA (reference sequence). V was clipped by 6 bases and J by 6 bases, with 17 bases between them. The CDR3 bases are TGCAGTGCCCAGGAAGGGCTCAGAGATGGCTACACCTTC. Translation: CSAQEGLRDGYTF.

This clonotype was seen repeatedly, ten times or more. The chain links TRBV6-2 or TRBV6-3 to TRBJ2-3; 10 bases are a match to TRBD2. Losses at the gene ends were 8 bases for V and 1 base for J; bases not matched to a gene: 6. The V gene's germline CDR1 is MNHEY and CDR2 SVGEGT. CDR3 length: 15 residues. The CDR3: CASRASGRGTDTQYF. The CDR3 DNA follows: TGTGCCAGCCGGGCTAGCGGGAGAGGCACAGATACGCAGTATTTT.

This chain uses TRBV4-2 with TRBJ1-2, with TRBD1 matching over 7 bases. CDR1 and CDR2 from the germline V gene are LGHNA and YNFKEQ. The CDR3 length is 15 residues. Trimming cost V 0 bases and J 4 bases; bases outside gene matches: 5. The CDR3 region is CASSQDLQGGYGYTF. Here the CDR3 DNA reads TGTGCCAGCAGCCAAGATCTCCAGGGGGGCTATGGCTACACCTTC.

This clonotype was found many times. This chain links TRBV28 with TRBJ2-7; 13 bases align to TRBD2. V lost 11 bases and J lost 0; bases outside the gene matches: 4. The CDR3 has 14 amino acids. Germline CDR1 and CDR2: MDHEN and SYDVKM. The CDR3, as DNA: TGTGCCTCCCGGACTAGCGGGAGCTCCTACGAGCAGTACTTC. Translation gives CASRTSGSSYEQYF.

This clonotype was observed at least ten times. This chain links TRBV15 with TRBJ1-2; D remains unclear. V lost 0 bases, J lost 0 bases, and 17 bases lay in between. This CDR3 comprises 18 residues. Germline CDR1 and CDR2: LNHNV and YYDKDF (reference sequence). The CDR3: CATSRDLGGRSTNYGYTF. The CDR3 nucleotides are TGTGCCACCAGCAGAGACTTAGGCGGCAGATCTACTAACTATGGCTACACCTTC.

The CDR3 DNA follows: TGTGCCAGCTACAACTATTCGGGACTAGCGTTCTATGAGCAGTTCTTC. Residues: CASYNYSGLAFYEQFF. The rearrangement uses TRBV27 and TRBJ2-1; TRBD2 agrees at 10 bases. V shed 8 bases and J 8 bases; nucleotides not matched to a gene: 15. CDR3 size: 16 residues. Per the germline V gene, CDR1 is MNHEY and CDR2 is SMNVEV (reference sequence).